Sequencing of this TCR beta chain was carried out in a study of T cells after yellow fever vaccination. On the study more broadly: When fractions had low cell numbers, they were prepared with SMART-Seq v4 Ultra Low Input.

In making TCR cDNA, 5'RACE template switching added a universal primer site and UMIs to it. TCRdb analysed the 5' RACE reads with MiXCR anew, one entry per CDR3 protein. This sample has 620,000 or so distinct CDR3 sequences; about a sixth occur once, and the top ten carry 15% to 20%. CDR1 is SEHNR and CDR2 is FQNEAQ in the germline V gene (reference sequence). CDR3 length equals 16 residues. V shed 4 bases and J shed 2 bases, with 15 bases lying between them. As for this clonotype: Its antigen is as yet unknown.

Study-wide results and limits: A large majority of primary-vaccination clones showed up again after the booster (about 97% CD4, about 87% CD8). The secondary response was weaker but peaked faster, day 5 versus 15.

This TCR derives from a young man who received the YFV17D yellow fever vaccine. The sample here was PBMCs, taken 4 to 5 days after the first yellow fever vaccination. The chain links TRBV7-9 to TRBJ1-3, with D tentatively TRBD1 (5 bases). The CDR3 sequence: CASSSEGKSTGNTIYF. The CDR3 DNA reads as TGTGCCAGCAGCTCGGAGGGGAAATCCACTGGAAACACCATATATTTT. The variable domain in full, with the rest retrieved from reference TRBV7-9 and TRBJ1-3, is DTGVSQNPRHKITKRGQNVTFRCDPISEHNRLYWYRQTLGQGPEFLTYFQNEAQLEKSRLLSDRFSAERPKGSFSTLEIQRTEQGDSAMYLCASSSEGKSTGNTIYFGEGSWLTVV.